The clone carrying this TCR beta chain has only one observation. What it binds is unknown. This entry comes from a study of lymphopenia after photon versus proton radiotherapy. Notes on the study in general: Only patients who died were analyzed for survival; proton advantage is unproven. A bigger post-nadir fall in TCR diversity correlated inversely with survival time in deceased patients. Photon-treated patients lost naive T cells and TCR diversity; proton-treated stayed stable. Oligoclonal CD8+ Temra expansion after nadir drove photon patients' diversity drop.

The data were produced by immunoSEQ multiplex PCR, yet TCRdb's version contains in-frame clones alone and is incomplete. The sample carries 50,000 to 65,000 clones, approximately 90% recorded once. The CDR3 has 17 residues. Germline-derived CDR1 and CDR2 are LGHNA and YSLEER. The V segment lost 2 bases and the J segment 7 bases; nucleotides outside the gene matches: 9. The specimen comprised peripheral blood, sampled from a patient treated with proton-based radiotherapy. The chain carries TRBV4-3 and TRBJ1-6, with 9 bases that match TRBD1. The clonotype comes from an elderly man with esophageal cancer. The CDR3 bases are TGCGCCAGCAGCCAACGGGGACAGGGCATTTCGAATTCACCCCTCCACTTT. This gives the protein CASSQRGQGISNSPLHF.